The next 22 T cell receptor beta chains were all read from a single sample in a study of response to subunit inactivated influenza vaccine. TCRdb analysed the RT-PCR reads with MiXCR anew, one entry per CDR3 protein. The sample records fewer than 250,000 distinct CDR3 sequences, around an eighth being singletons. Here the sequenced sample was CD8+ T cells sorted from PBMCs, taken 5 days after vaccination. The receptors derive from a man aged 45-65 years who received an inactivated influenza vaccine.

The chain uses TRBV11-3 and TRBJ2-3, with TRBD2 matching 16 bases. With 5 bases clipped from V and 6 bases from J, the junction kept 5 bases outside the gene matches. CDR3 size: 16 residues. Germline V gives CDR1 SGHNT, CDR2 YENEEA. The CDR3 sequence is CASSPGTSGRDDTQYF. CDR3 in DNA: TGTGCCAGCAGCCCCGGGACTAGCGGGAGGGATGATACGCAGTATTTT.

This clonotype has at least ten counts. The chain has TRBV10-2 and TRBJ2-1; D is ambiguous. The germline V and J ends were trimmed by 2 bases and 6 bases, with 5 bases remaining between them. Germline CDR1 and CDR2: WSHSY and SAAADI. The CDR3 spans 12 residues. The DNA for the CDR3 is TGCGCCAGCAGTGAGGGGTTCAATGAGCAGTTCTTC. It encodes CASSEGFNEQFF.

The rearrangement uses TRBV12-3 or TRBV12-4 and TRBJ2-7, with 7 bases fitting TRBD1. This CDR3 has 17 amino acids. CDR3 residues: CTFCFQYLSGGAYEQYF. DNA of the CDR3: TGTACCTTCTGTTTCCAATACTTGTCAGGGGGTGCCTACGAGCAGTACTTC.

The table lists this clonotype with a few counts. The rearrangement uses TRBV9 and TRBJ2-7; tentative D call: TRBD2 (6 bases). From germline, CDR1 is SGDLS and CDR2 YYNGEE. The CDR3 consists of 17 residues. V shed 0 bases and J shed 0 bases, with 16 bases lying between them. CDR3 region: CASSVGMGRRDSYEQYF. In nucleotides, the CDR3 is TGTGCCAGCAGCGTAGGGATGGGGCGGAGGGACTCCTACGAGCAGTACTTC.

The table lists this clonotype with a few counts. The CDR3 coding sequence is TGTGCCAGCAGCTTAGCCGGACAGAAACAAGAGACCCAGTACTTC. Its protein is CASSLAGQKQETQYF. The chain has TRBV7-9 and TRBJ2-5, with D possibly matching TRBD1 (6 bases). CDR3 length: 15 amino acids. Trimming pared 0 bases from V and 2 bases from J, leaving 10 bases between. Looked up from germline, CDR1 is SEHNR and CDR2 is FQNEAQ (reference sequence).

This chain links TRBV9 with TRBJ2-3; the match to TRBD2 covers 7 bases. Germline lookup yields CDR1 SGDLS and CDR2 YYNGEE. V lost 0 bases, J lost 3 bases, and 7 bases stayed unmatched. The CDR3 loop spans 16 amino acids. CDR3 DNA: TGTGCCAGCAGCGTAGGCGGGAGTATAGGAACAGATACGCAGTATTTT. Protein: CASSVGGSIGTDTQYF.

In its sample, this clonotype was seen once. The junction and the germline gene differ at one end; a read error may be behind it. The chain carries TRBV24-1 and TRBJ1-5; D not certain. The CDR3 spans 13 residues. Germline-derived CDR1 and CDR2 are KGHDR and SFDVKD. The CDR3 is CATIPDGNQPHHF. CDR3 in DNA: TGTGCCACCATTCCCGACGGCAATCAGCCCCATCATTTT.

This clonotype appeared a few times. CDR3 residues: CSVVYRTYNEQFF. For the CDR3, the DNA is TGCAGCGTTGTTTACAGGACCTACAATGAGCAGTTCTTC. The J gene is TRBJ2-1, the V gene TRBV29-1; maybe TRBD1 (5 bases). The CDR3 spans 13 residues. Trimming pared 4 bases from V and 2 bases from J, leaving 9 bases between. From germline, CDR1 is SQVTM and CDR2 ANQGSEA.

This clonotype came up many times. The V and J genes are TRBV28 and TRBJ2-1; TRBD2 aligns across 8 bases. Germline V gives CDR1 MDHEN, CDR2 SYDVKM. The CDR3 sequence is 19 residues long. The V gene end was trimmed by 4 bases and the J gene end by 5 bases; junction bases not matched to a gene: 19. The CDR3 bases are TGTGCCAGCAGTTCCCCGGTCGTGGCGGGAGGACAACGAGACAATGAGCAGTTCTTC. It encodes CASSSPVVAGGQRDNEQFF.

This clonotype was observed a few times. The chain has TRBV11-2 and TRBJ2-7; the D is unclear. The germline V and J ends were trimmed by 4 bases and 7 bases, with 8 bases remaining between them. CDR3 length equals 11 residues. Looked up from germline, CDR1 is SGHAT and CDR2 is FQNNGV. The CDR3 sequence: CASSSSAEQYF. The CDR3 bases are TGTGCCAGCAGCTCCTCCGCAGAGCAGTACTTC. Full variable domain (rest looked up from reference TRBV11-2 and TRBJ2-7): EAGVAQSPRYKIIEKRQSVAFWCNPISGHATLYWYQQILGQGPKLLIQFQNNGVVDDSQLPKDRFSAERLKGVDSTLKIQPAKLEDSAVYLCASSSSAEQYFGPGTRLTVT.

This clonotype turned up a few times. J is TRBJ1-1 and V is TRBV16; D gene unclear. V lost 3 bases and J lost 6, with 11 bases in between. The CDR3 has 13 amino acids. Looked up from germline, CDR1 is KGHSY and CDR2 is FQNENV. The CDR3 region has the DNA TGTGCCAGCAGCCAGTCCTCCACGGCTGAAGCTTTCTTT. It encodes CASSQSSTAEAFF.

The chain couples TRBV7-6 to TRBJ2-3, with 12 positions matching TRBD2. The CDR3 is 16 amino acids. CDR1 is SGHVS and CDR2 is FNYEAQ in the germline V gene. J gave up 9 bases and V 3 bases, and 10 bases lay outside the gene matches. The CDR3 spells CASSFSSSGGAGTQYF. DNA for the CDR3: TGTGCCAGCAGCTTTTCCTCTAGCGGGGGGGCTGGAACGCAGTATTTT.

This clonotype turned up a few times. The V and J genes are TRBV9 and TRBJ2-3, with TRBD1 matching 11 bases. Germline loops: CDR1 SGDLS, CDR2 YYNGEE. This CDR3 is built from 16 residues. V dropped 2 bases and J dropped 0; count of bases not matched to a gene: 2. CDR3 DNA sequence: TGTGCCAGCAGCGTGAGGGACAGGGGGAGCACAGATACGCAGTATTTT. This translates into CASSVRDRGSTDTQYF.

This chain connects TRBV15 to TRBJ2-1, with no clear D. CDR3 length: 13 residues. Per the germline V gene, CDR1 is LNHNV and CDR2 is YYDKDF (reference sequence). V was pared by 1 base and J by 8 bases, with 9 bases between. CDR3 sequence reads: CATSRASGHEQFF. CDR3 coding DNA: TGTGCCACCAGCAGAGCGTCCGGTCATGAGCAGTTCTTC.

This clonotype has just a few counts. V usage is TRBV6-5 and J usage is TRBJ2-7, with D unresolved. Germline-derived CDR1 and CDR2 are MNHEY and SVGAGI. This CDR3 is 13 amino acids long. Deletions cut 5 bases from V and 4 bases from J, with 12 bases between. CDR3 in amino acids: CASSTRLGYEQYF. The CDR3, as DNA: TGTGCCAGCAGTACTCGGCTAGGGTACGAGCAGTACTTC.

The rearrangement links TRBV6-2 or TRBV6-3 to TRBJ2-3; 10 bases match TRBD2. V shed 0 bases and J 2 bases; nucleotides not matched to a gene: 11. The CDR3 contains 19 residues. Germline V gene data show CDR1 as MNHEY and CDR2 as SVGEGT. The CDR3 DNA reads TGTGCCAGCAGTTACTCCCTAGCCGCCAGCGGGAGGGTCACAGATACGCAGTATTTT. Translated: CASSYSLAASGRVTDTQYF.

This clonotype occurred once. The rearrangement joins TRBV12-3 or TRBV12-4 to TRBJ2-5; 8 bases are a match to TRBD2. Germline trimming cut 5 bases from V and 1 base from J; bases unmatched to any gene: 3. This CDR3 has 14 amino acids. Here the CDR3 DNA reads TGTGCCAGCAGTCCCACTAGCGGCCAAGAGACCCAGTACTTC. Translating it yields CASSPTSGQETQYF.

J is TRBJ1-1 and V is TRBV7-9, with D possibly being TRBD1 (5 bases). Trimming stripped 3 bases from V and 3 bases from J, with 11 bases between. The germline V gene has CDR1 SEHNR and CDR2 FQNEAQ (reference sequence). CDR3 length: 14 amino acids. The CDR3 DNA follows: TGTGCCAGCAGCTTCACGGGGCGCGACACTGAAGCTTTCTTT. It translates to CASSFTGRDTEAFF.

This clonotype was counted a few times. The chain couples TRBV9 to TRBJ2-5; 9 bases align to TRBD2. Losses at the gene ends were 3 bases for V and 0 bases for J; bases not matched to a gene: 6. CDR1 is SGDLS and CDR2 is YYNGEE in the germline V gene. The CDR3 has 16 amino acids. In DNA, the CDR3 is TGTGCCAGCAGCGCACATAGCGGGAGTTACCAAGAGACCCAGTACTTC. This sequence encodes CASSAHSGSYQETQYF.

This clonotype was observed many times. The chain has TRBV7-8 and TRBJ2-7, with D unresolved. The CDR3 is 15 amino acids. V was pared by 5 bases and J by 3 bases, with 17 bases between. In germline, CDR1 is SGHVS, CDR2 FQNEAQ. The CDR3 protein is CASSPRSFPNYEQYF. CDR3 bases: TGTGCCAGCAGCCCTCGGTCCTTCCCCAACTACGAGCAGTACTTC.

This clonotype was recorded a few times. The chain combines TRBV20-1 with TRBJ2-7; D is perhaps TRBD2 (5 bases). The CDR3 runs to 13 residues. The germline CDR1 and CDR2 sequences are DFQATT and SNEGSKA (reference sequence). V was trimmed by 1 base and J by 6 bases, leaving 13 bases between them. The CDR3 region has the DNA TGCAGTGCTAGAGTGGGTGAAGGAGGCGAGCAGTACTTC. It is translated as CSARVGEGGEQYF.

The genes are TRBV11-2 and TRBJ2-7; D may be TRBD1 or TRBD2 (5 bases each). The germline V gene encodes CDR1 SGHAT and CDR2 FQNNGV. This CDR3 region has 15 residues. V gave up 0 bases and J gave up 3 bases, with 12 bases separating them. CDR3 coding DNA: TGTGCCAGCAGCTTAGAGGCAGGGACCGGCTACGAGCAGTACTTC. Its protein product is CASSLEAGTGYEQYF. The entire variable domain, with the rest obtained from reference TRBV11-2 and TRBJ2-7, is as follows: EAGVAQSPRYKIIEKRQSVAFWCNPISGHATLYWYQQILGQGPKLLIQFQNNGVVDDSQLPKDRFSAERLKGVDSTLKIQPAKLEDSAVYLCASSLEAGTGYEQYFGPGTRLTVT.